This TCR beta chain was recorded in a study of T-cell memory formation after mild COVID-19. CDR1 is SGHTA and CDR2 is FQGNSA in the germline V gene. The CDR3 consists of 13 residues. The V end lost 2 bases, the J end lost 2 bases, and 4 bases lay between the germline ends. General study points: Clones contracting across day 15 to 85 had a balanced CD4/CD8 profile; later expanding clones leaned CD4+.

With respect to this clonotype: As yet, its antigen is unknown.

TCRdb independently ran MiXCR on the 5' RACE reads; one entry per CDR3 protein. The sample lists approximately 110,000 distinct CDR3 sequences, 20% to 25% occurring once. The receptor comes from a man aged 18 to 30 who had mild COVID-19 (a few samples of this study predate the infection). Cell type and time point are not known. Material for sequencing was PBMCs or a T cell subset sorted from them (not recorded which). This chain connects TRBV7-2 to TRBJ2-1; D gene unclear. For the CDR3, the DNA is TGTGCCAGCAGCTTACTCGCCTACAATGAGCAGTTCTTC. This codes for CASSLLAYNEQFF.